This T cell receptor beta chain derives from a study of shared clonotypes between healthy human individuals. The CDR3 extends over 13 amino acids. Looked up from germline, CDR1 is MDHEN and CDR2 is SYDVKM. The V and J ends lost 8 bases and 13 bases respectively, with 23 bases between them. Naive CD8 cells lacked CD45RO and underwent positive selection for CCR7, leaving out terminally differentiated effector memory CD45RA+ cells. Sequenced by immunoSEQ multiplex PCR; TCRdb stores in-frame clones only, minus some. In the table there are roughly 2,000,000 clones, roughly 95% of which are singletons. The receptor's source is a man aged 18 to 29 in good health. The sample was naive CD8+ T cells sorted from blood. This sequence joins TRBV28 and TRBJ1-2, with TRBD1 as a possible D gene (5 bases). CDR3 protein: CASAPWQGRVGTF. The CDR3 nucleotides are TGTGCCAGCGCCCCCTGGCAGGGAAGGGTAGGCACCTTC.